This T cell receptor beta chain is drawn from a study of CD8 T cells in ankylosing spondylitis. Points from the study as a whole: CD8+ cells made up the disease-linked clones, which were relatively rare in peripheral blood. Reportedly, significant enrichment of disease-linked clones occurred in matched ankylosing spondylitis synovial fluid. A motif in TCR beta, a set of under ten highly homologous variants, appeared characteristic of ankylosing spondylitis blood.

Each TCR beta library was made by quantitative 5'-RACE that incorporated molecular barcodes. TCRdb fed the 5' RACE reads into MiXCR, producing one record per CDR3 protein. The sample holds some 800,000 distinct CDR3 sequences, 10% to 15% seen once. J was trimmed by 8 bases and V by 7 bases; bases with no gene match: 12. This CDR3 has 15 amino acids. Germline assignment: CDR1 MNHNS and CDR2 SASEGT. This clonotype was seen a few times. Antigen specificity is unknown. The sample comprised blood, either unsorted or a sorted T cell fraction (not recorded which). The TCR comes from a male donor with ankylosing spondylitis. The chain recombines TRBV6-1 with TRBJ1-2; 11 bases fit TRBD1. This CDR3 reads CASKDPGQGVVGYTF. DNA of the CDR3: TGTGCCAGCAAGGACCCGGGACAGGGGGTGGTCGGCTACACCTTC.